These 14 T cell receptor beta chains originate from one sample sequenced in a study of breast tumors, draining lymph nodes, adjacent tissues. Each CDR3 protein gets one entry after TCRdb re-called the multiplex PCR reads with MiXCR. Of around 290,000 distinct CDR3 sequences in the sample, 30% were seen once. The lymph nodes were axillary draining lymph nodes from breast cancer patients. The sequenced sample consisted of axillary lymph node tissue. These receptors came from a female donor with breast cancer. Some clones in this sample may be carry-over from other donors' samples.

The chain is built from TRBV24-1 and TRBJ2-3; 8 nucleotides align to TRBD2. CDR1 and CDR2 from the germline V gene are KGHDR and SFDVKD. V lost 5 bases and J lost 3; bases outside the gene matches: 6. The CDR3 is 15 residues long. The CDR3 DNA reads TGTGCCACCAGTGGAGCGGGAGATGGGACAGATACGCAGTATTTT. Translating it yields CATSGAGDGTDTQYF.

This clonotype was detected only a few times. This could be a read error, since a much larger clone is one nucleotide away. CDR3 nucleotides: TGTGCTAGCAGCTTAGATGGGGGAGGGGACAATGAGCAGCTCTTC. This translates into CASSLDGGGDNEQLF. V usage is TRBV7-7 and J usage is TRBJ2-1, with D tentatively TRBD2 (7 bases). Germline CDR1 is SSHAT and CDR2 is FNYEAQ (reference sequence). This CDR3 has 15 residues.

J is TRBJ1-6 and V is TRBV2; D gene uncertain. Germline V CDR1 and CDR2: SNHLY, FYNNEI. V shed 5 bases and J shed 8 bases, with 10 bases lying between them. This CDR3 has 13 residues. The CDR3 DNA is TGTGCCAGCAGTCGGACGGAAGATTCACCCCTCCACTTT. Protein: CASSRTEDSPLHF. The whole variable domain, remainder taken from reference TRBV2 and TRBJ1-6, is EPEVTQTPSHQVTQMGQEVILRCVPISNHLYFYWYRQILGQKVEFLVSFYNNEISEKSEIFDDQFSVERPDGSNFTLKIRSTKLEDSAMYFCASSRTEDSPLHFGNGTRLTVT.

The genes are TRBV14 and TRBJ2-3, with TRBD1 matching 10 bases. The ends lost 2 bases at V and 14 bases at J; junction bases unmatched: 19. The germline V gene has CDR1 SGHDN and CDR2 FVKESK. This CDR3 comprises 17 residues. The CDR3 sequence is CASSQFDRGLGTDTWYF. CDR3 DNA: TGTGCCAGCAGCCAATTCGACAGGGGGCTTGGGACAGATACGTGGTATTTT.

In its sample, this clonotype was seen many times. The chain links TRBV4-2 to TRBJ1-5, with D maybe TRBD1 (5 bases). Trimming pared 1 base from V and 7 bases from J, leaving 11 bases between. The CDR3 runs to 14 residues. The germline gives CDR1 LGHNA, CDR2 YNFKEQ. CDR3 sequence (DNA): TGTGCCAGCAGCCAAGGCACCCCAGGGCAGCCCCAGCATTTT. Its translation: CASSQGTPGQPQHF.

This chain links TRBV6-5 with TRBJ2-2, with D possibly TRBD2 on 5 matching bases. Germline-derived CDR1 and CDR2 are MNHEY and SVGAGI. The V gene lost 8 bases and the J gene lost 5 bases, with 24 bases spanning the gap. The CDR3 is 17 residues long. CDR3 in amino acids: CASRTPPGGARTGELFF. CDR3 nucleotides: TGTGCCAGCCGTACCCCCCCCGGAGGCGCAAGGACCGGGGAGCTGTTTTTT.

J is TRBJ2-3 and V is TRBV25-1; 8 bases fit TRBD2. After removal of 8 bases from V and 6 bases from J, the junction contained 16 bases not matched to a gene. The CDR3 is 16 residues long. Germline CDR1 reads MGHDK; CDR2 reads SYGVNS. In DNA form, the CDR3 reads TGTGCCAGCCGTATCCCAGCGGGAGAGGGATTCGATACGCAGTATTTT. This gives the protein CASRIPAGEGFDTQYF.

This clonotype was observed at least ten times. The rearrangement joins TRBV12-5 to TRBJ1-6; D not resolved. V was shortened by 0 bases and J by 7 bases, with 10 bases between the two germline ends. Germline V lookup: CDR1 LGHNT, CDR2 FRNRAP. CDR3 length: 15 amino acids. CDR3 in amino acids: CASGLVLAENSPLHF. CDR3 DNA sequence: TGTGCTAGTGGTTTGGTATTGGCAGAGAATTCACCCCTCCACTTT.

This clonotype has just a few counts. A single base separates this from a much larger clone, so it may be a read error. The chain joins TRBV11-2 to TRBJ2-7; no definite D call. Germline CDR1 SGHAT, CDR2 FQNNGV. Trimming cost V 2 bases and J 6 bases, with 11 bases left between them. CDR3 length: 13 amino acids. The DNA of the CDR3 is TGTGCCAGCAGCTTATCGTCAGGTCCCGAGCAGTACTTC. This gives the protein CASSLSSGPEQYF.

About this clonotype itself: It may be a read error: a sequence one base away is much more abundant. The chain recombines TRBV5-4 with TRBJ2-3; TRBD1 or TRBD2 may be the D gene (6 bases each). CDR3 length: 14 amino acids. V lost 7 bases and J 9 bases, leaving 21 bases between the germline ends. Germline loops: CDR1 SGHNT, CDR2 YYREEE (reference sequence). CDR3 amino acids: CASLNEGRRGTQYF. CDR3 DNA sequence: TGTGCCAGCCTGAATGAGGGGCGGAGGGGGACGCAGTATTTT.

There are many counts of this clonotype. This chain joins TRBV11-2 and TRBJ2-7, with a weak D call TRBD1 (6 bases). The CDR3 runs 14 residues. The V gene's germline CDR1 is SGHAT and CDR2 FQNNGV. The V end lost 3 bases, the J end lost 4 bases, and 13 bases lay between the germline ends. DNA for the CDR3: TGTGCCAGCAGCTTCGTACAGGGTAAATACGAGCAGTACTTC. Translation: CASSFVQGKYEQYF.

This clonotype was seen many times. The rearrangement links TRBV7-3 to TRBJ2-6, with TRBD2 as a possible D gene (5 bases). The CDR3 sequence is 18 residues long. V gave up 2 bases and J gave up 0 bases, with 14 bases separating them. CDR1 is SGHTA and CDR2 is FQGTGA in the germline V gene. This CDR3 is CASSLEGTWGSGANVLTF. The CDR3 DNA reads as TGTGCCAGCAGCTTAGAGGGTACCTGGGGCTCTGGGGCCAACGTCCTGACTTTC.

The chain has TRBV6-5 and TRBJ2-7, with TRBD1 identical over 7 bases. The length of the CDR3 is 15 residues. The junction had 8 bases not matched to a gene; V was cut back by 4 bases and J by 2 bases. Germline CDR1 is MNHEY and CDR2 is SVGAGI. The CDR3 region has the DNA TGTGCCAGCAGTTCTCCTAACAGGGGACCCTACGAGCAGTACTTC. It encodes CASSSPNRGPYEQYF.

V and J are TRBV19 and TRBJ1-4; 10 bases agree with TRBD1. Germline V lookup: CDR1 LNHDA, CDR2 SQIVND (reference sequence). This CDR3 contains 17 residues. V shed 9 bases, J shed 7 bases, and the junction held 17 bases outside the gene matches. CDR3 amino acids: CASLADRDRGWGEKLFF. Written as DNA, the CDR3 is TGTGCCAGCCTAGCCGACCGGGACAGGGGATGGGGTGAAAAACTGTTTTTT.